Presented here are 8 T cell receptor beta chains from one specimen sequenced in a study of regulatory T cells in long-lasting Graves disease. Regarding time point: persistent/refractory GD, antithyroid drugs over 5 years with positive TRAb. Following extraction of RNA from PBMCs, that RNA was used to make the TCR library. Through Arm-PCR of CDR3 regions and iRepertoire HTBI primers, TCR beta libraries were built. TCRdb re-called the multiplex PCR reads through MiXCR, storing one row per CDR3 protein. The table includes some 420,000 distinct CDR3 sequences, less than 25% detected once. This specimen consisted of peripheral blood mononuclear cells (PBMCs), obtained when the disease was refractory, from a patient treated with antithyroid drugs. The origin of the receptors is a female donor with Graves disease.

This clonotype has a count of ten or more. This chain connects TRBV7-2 to TRBJ2-2; D may be TRBD1 (5 bases). This CDR3 spans 13 amino acids. With 1 base removed from V and 10 bases from J, the gap between germline ends came to 10 bases. The germline CDR1 and CDR2 sequences are SGHTA and FQGNSA. The CDR3 loop is CASSLVRGVELFF. The CDR3 nucleotides read TGTGCCAGCAGCTTAGTAAGGGGCGTGGAGCTGTTTTTT.

This clonotype was recorded at least ten times. The chain employs TRBV28 and TRBJ2-7, with unresolved D. Germline CDR1 and CDR2: MDHEN and SYDVKM. V lost 2 bases and J 2 bases, leaving 16 bases between the germline ends. The CDR3 is made up of 16 amino acids. CDR3 bases: TGTGCCAGCAGTTTACCCCGGGCAGGCTTGACCTACGAGCAGTACTTC. Translation gives CASSLPRAGLTYEQYF. The whole variable domain, remainder taken from reference TRBV28 and TRBJ2-7, is DVKVTQSSRYLVKRTGEKVFLECVQDMDHENMFWYRQDPGLGLRLIYFSYDVKMKEKGDIPEGYSVSREKKERFSLILESASTNQTSMYLCASSLPRAGLTYEQYFGPGTRLTVT.

The table lists this clonotype with many counts. The chain employs TRBV27 and TRBJ2-7; D not resolved. The CDR3 consists of 14 residues. Germline V gives CDR1 MNHEY, CDR2 SMNVEV (reference sequence). V gave up 3 bases and J gave up 2 bases, with 11 bases separating them. In nucleotides, the CDR3 is TGTGCCAGCAGTTTCGGACCGTCTCCCTACGAGCAGTACTTC. Translated: CASSFGPSPYEQYF.

This clonotype has at least ten counts. The chain combines TRBV6-1 with TRBJ2-7, with D tentatively TRBD1 (6 bases). This CDR3 is built from 13 residues. Per the germline V gene, CDR1 is MNHNS and CDR2 is SASEGT. The V end lost 8 bases, the J end lost 2 bases, and 13 bases lay between the germline ends. The CDR3 bases are TGTGCCAGCTTAACAGGGAACACCTACGAGCAGTACTTC. Its protein is CASLTGNTYEQYF.

This chain's CDR3 is CASTILSGELFF. The CDR3 DNA reads as TGTGCCAGTACCATCCTTAGCGGGGAGCTGTTTTTT. The chain carries TRBV19 and TRBJ2-2; D unclear. CDR3 length: 12 amino acids. Trimming cost V 7 bases and J 7 bases, with 10 bases left between them. CDR1 and CDR2 from the germline V gene are LNHDA and SQIVND (reference sequence).

This clonotype was recorded only once. V and J are TRBV20-1 and TRBJ1-5; D uncertain. The CDR3 has 15 residues. V gave up 1 base and J gave up 3 bases, with 13 bases separating them. The germline V gene encodes CDR1 DFQATT and CDR2 SNEGSKA (reference sequence). The CDR3 DNA is TGCAGTGCTAGAGTCACTCGGCACAACAATCAGCCCCAGCATTTT. It codes for CSARVTRHNNQPQHF.

The chain couples TRBV7-2 to TRBJ2-3; 11 bases are a match to TRBD2. The ends lost 3 bases at V and 3 bases at J; junction bases unmatched: 5. The CDR3 extends over 16 amino acids. Germline loops: CDR1 SGHTA, CDR2 FQGNSA. The CDR3 bases are TGTGCCAGCAGCTTGAATAGACTAGCGGGAACAGATACGCAGTATTTT. Its protein product is CASSLNRLAGTDTQYF.

The chain is built from TRBV6-1 and TRBJ2-7; TRBD1 matches at 10 bases. The CDR3 covers 15 residues. With 5 bases clipped from V and 5 bases from J, the junction kept 9 bases outside the gene matches. CDR1 and CDR2 (germline): MNHNS, SASEGT. Here the CDR3 DNA reads TGTGCCAGCAGTAACAACCGGGACAGGGGCAACGAGCAGTACTTC. The encoded protein is CASSNNRDRGNEQYF.